Following are 32 T cell receptor beta chains from one sample sequenced in a study of cytomegalovirus exposure and HLA in healthy donors. Here immunoSEQ multiplex PCR was the method, and the copy in TCRdb shows in-frame clones only, minus some. The table records 200,000 to 250,000 clones, approximately 87% of them present only once. Sequenced sample: PBMCs. These receptor sequences come from a woman between 18 and 29 years old in good health and CMV-seronegative.

The chain joins TRBV28 to TRBJ2-2; TRBD2 might be the D (5 bases). The CDR3 runs to 14 residues. Trimming left V 0 bases short and J 3 bases short, with 5 bases between. The germline CDR1 and CDR2 sequences are MDHEN and SYDVKM. The CDR3 DNA reads as TGTGCCAGCAGTTTATGGGGAGACACCGGGGAGCTGTTTTTT. Translation gives CASSLWGDTGELFF.

The DNA for the CDR3 is TGTGCCAGCAGCCGTCCCGGGGAGCTGTTTTTT. Translated: CASSRPGELFF. This rearrangement joins TRBV6-1 to TRBJ2-2, with no clear D. The germline CDR1 and CDR2 sequences are MNHNS and SASEGT. The CDR3 runs to 11 residues. With 6 bases removed from V and 6 bases from J, the gap between germline ends came to 5 bases.

The genes are TRBV11-2 and TRBJ2-1; perhaps D is TRBD1 or TRBD2 (6 bases each). This CDR3 has 15 residues. Trimming removed 5 bases from V and 7 bases from J, with 18 bases in between. Germline CDR1 reads SGHAT; CDR2 reads FQNNGV. The CDR3 protein is CASSLVGGLENEQFF. CDR3 in DNA: TGTGCCAGCAGCCTCGTTGGGGGGCTAGAGAATGAGCAGTTCTTC.

The chain joins TRBV27 to TRBJ2-7; no clear D gene. Trimming shortened V by 6 bases and J by 4 bases, and 13 bases separated the two germline ends. The CDR3 sequence is 13 residues long. CDR1 and CDR2 (germline): MNHEY, SMNVEV (reference sequence). CDR3 sequence (DNA): TGTGCCAGCAGGCGGTTAAATGAATACGAGCAGTACTTC. Protein product: CASRRLNEYEQYF.

V usage is TRBV29-1 and J usage is TRBJ1-2, with 8 bases identical to TRBD1. V gave up 6 bases and J gave up 8 bases; unmatched junction bases: 14. CDR3 length: 14 residues. Germline V gene lookup returns CDR1 SQVTM and CDR2 ANQGSEA. This CDR3 reads CSVAPGTGLEGYTF. CDR3 bases: TGCAGCGTCGCCCCAGGGACAGGATTAGAAGGCTACACCTTC.

The V and J genes are TRBV6-5 and TRBJ2-3; D remains ambiguous. V was clipped by 8 bases and J by 10 bases, with 13 bases between them. Germline assignment: CDR1 MNHEY and CDR2 SVGAGI. This CDR3 region has 11 residues. CDR3 sequence reads: CASGLGEAQYF. The CDR3 nucleotides read TGTGCCAGCGGGCTAGGCGAGGCGCAGTATTTT.

V and J are TRBV2 and TRBJ2-1; 9 bases agree with TRBD2. This CDR3 has 15 amino acids. Germline V gene data show CDR1 as SNHLY and CDR2 as FYNNEI. Trimming cost V 6 bases and J 3 bases; bases outside gene matches: 6. CDR3 protein: CASSAETSGYNEQFF. Written as DNA, the CDR3 is TGTGCCAGCAGCGCAGAGACTAGCGGCTACAATGAGCAGTTCTTC. Full variable domain (remainder filled in from reference TRBV2 and TRBJ2-1): EPEVTQTPSHQVTQMGQEVILRCVPISNHLYFYWYRQILGQKVEFLVSFYNNEISEKSEIFDDQFSVERPDGSNFTLKIRSTKLEDSAMYFCASSAETSGYNEQFFGPGTRLTVL.

The chain combines TRBV7-6 with TRBJ1-4; TRBD1 matches 9 bases. The trim removed 1 base at V and 8 bases at J, leaving 5 bases unmatched. Germline CDR1 SGHVS, CDR2 FNYEAQ. This CDR3 has 15 residues. In DNA form, the CDR3 reads TGTGCCAGCAGCTTAGAGACAGGGGGAAACGAAAAACTGTTTTTT. Translation gives CASSLETGGNEKLFF.

The chain joins TRBV7-2 to TRBJ1-1; no firm D call. The V end was cut by 5 bases, the J end by 1 base, with 8 bases between. Per the germline V gene, CDR1 is SGHTA and CDR2 is FQGNSA. The CDR3 covers 13 residues. CDR3 region: CASSLTENTEAFF. CDR3 DNA sequence: TGTGCCAGCAGCCTTACAGAGAACACTGAAGCTTTCTTT.

V gene TRBV27 combines with J gene TRBJ2-5; 13 bases map to TRBD2. Looked up from germline, CDR1 is MNHEY and CDR2 is SMNVEV (reference sequence). V gave up 5 bases and J gave up 5 bases; unmatched junction bases: 11. CDR3 length equals 17 residues. Here the CDR3 reads CASSRLAGGLGAETQYF. The CDR3 DNA follows: TGTGCCAGCAGTCGACTAGCGGGGGGCCTGGGTGCCGAGACCCAGTACTTC.

The chain recombines TRBV4-1 with TRBJ2-3; 10 bases are shared with TRBD2. This CDR3 is 15 amino acids long. V was pared by 1 base and J by 6 bases, with 4 bases of the junction left unmatched. Germline CDR1 is MGHRA and CDR2 is YSYEKL. CDR3 DNA: TGCGCCAGCAGCCAAGGACTAGCGGGTGCGGATACGCAGTATTTT. It is translated as CASSQGLAGADTQYF.

The chain joins TRBV27 to TRBJ2-7; D remains unclear. CDR3 length: 14 amino acids. Germline V lookup: CDR1 MNHEY, CDR2 SMNVEV (reference sequence). Trimming took 2 bases from V and 2 from J, leaving 10 bases between them. CDR3: CASSLRTDPYEQYF. The CDR3 nucleotides read TGTGCCAGCAGTTTACGGACGGATCCCTACGAGCAGTACTTC.

V gene TRBV5-1 combines with J gene TRBJ2-3, with 14 bases fitting TRBD2. J was trimmed by 7 bases and V by 4 bases; bases with no gene match: 8. CDR3 length: 16 residues. Germline values: CDR1 SGHRS, CDR2 YFSETQ. The CDR3: CASSVTSGGALNTQYF. The CDR3 coding sequence is TGCGCCAGCAGCGTGACTAGCGGGGGGGCCTTGAATACGCAGTATTTT.

This chain joins TRBV5-6 and TRBJ2-3; weak D call: TRBD2 (5 bases). V dropped 0 bases and J dropped 1 base, with 12 bases sitting between them. Germline V lookup: CDR1 SGHDT, CDR2 YYEEEE. The CDR3 is 16 amino acids. Here the CDR3 DNA reads TGTGCCAGCAGCTTGGGAGGAGGCATCGGCACAGATACGCAGTATTTT. Protein sequence: CASSLGGGIGTDTQYF.

The rearrangement joins TRBV4-1 to TRBJ2-5; weak D call: TRBD2 (5 bases). V lost 5 bases and J 7 bases, leaving 8 bases between the germline ends. The CDR3 is made up of 11 amino acids. From germline, CDR1 is MGHRA and CDR2 YSYEKL. The CDR3 reads CASSSRGTQYF. The CDR3 region has the DNA TGCGCCAGCAGCTCCCGGGGGACCCAGTACTTC.

The rearrangement joins TRBV19 to TRBJ1-2; D might be TRBD1 (5 bases). V was trimmed by 7 bases and J by 2 bases, leaving 17 bases between them. Germline values: CDR1 LNHDA, CDR2 SQIVND (reference sequence). The CDR3 totals 15 residues. The CDR3 spells CASTEGYETNYGYTF. In DNA form, the CDR3 reads TGTGCCAGTACAGAGGGGTATGAGACGAACTATGGCTACACCTTC.

Only one count was recorded for this clone. The chain combines TRBV19 with TRBJ1-1; 10 bases map to TRBD1. In germline, CDR1 is LNHDA, CDR2 SQIVND (reference sequence). CDR3 length: 16 amino acids. J lost 3 bases, V lost 7 bases, and 11 bases had no gene match. This CDR3 is CASTYRDRGFHTEAFF. The DNA for the CDR3 is TGTGCCAGTACCTACCGGGACAGGGGATTTCACACTGAAGCTTTCTTT.

The rearrangement uses TRBV14 and TRBJ2-7; D is unresolved. The germline gives CDR1 SGHDN, CDR2 FVKESK. Trimming stripped 4 bases from V and 12 bases from J, with 19 bases between. The CDR3 is made up of 13 amino acids. The CDR3 nucleotides are TGTGCCAGCAGCCTTCTTGGACCCGCTGGGTTGTACTTC. Encoded protein: CASSLLGPAGLYF.

This clone was recorded a few times. DNA for the CDR3: TGTGCCAGCAGCACCGACACCGGAGGGGCCCAGTACTTC. Amino acids: CASSTDTGGAQYF. V and J are TRBV5-4 and TRBJ2-5, with a tentative D call TRBD2 (6 bases). Germline-derived CDR1 and CDR2 are SGHNT and YYREEE (reference sequence). This CDR3 contains 13 residues. V dropped 4 bases and J dropped 9 bases, with 16 bases sitting between them.

The chain recombines TRBV5-1 with TRBJ1-4, with D maybe TRBD1 (6 bases). CDR3 length: 14 amino acids. CDR1 and CDR2 from the germline V gene are SGHRS and YFSETQ. Trimming took off 4 bases at V and 7 bases at J, with 14 bases between the two ends. CDR3 amino acids: CASSPGVGGEKLFF. CDR3 coding DNA: TGCGCCAGCAGCCCAGGGGTTGGTGGTGAAAAACTGTTTTTT.

This chain links TRBV2 with TRBJ2-3; unclear D gene. The V gene's germline CDR1 is SNHLY and CDR2 FYNNEI. The V and J ends lost 3 bases and 5 bases respectively, with 30 bases between them. CDR3 size: 20 residues. Here the CDR3 reads CASSEFGQDATHWSIDTQYF. In nucleotides, the CDR3 is TGTGCCAGCAGTGAGTTCGGTCAGGATGCAACACACTGGTCGATAGATACGCAGTATTTT.

The J gene is TRBJ2-6, the V gene TRBV9; D is possibly TRBD1 or TRBD2 (5 bases each). Looked up from germline, CDR1 is SGDLS and CDR2 is YYNGEE. V was clipped by 4 bases and J by 2 bases, with 25 bases between them. The CDR3 sequence is 20 residues long. The CDR3: CASSPQPPGTARTGANVLTF. CDR3 sequence (DNA): TGTGCCAGCAGCCCTCAACCCCCCGGGACCGCCCGGACTGGGGCCAACGTCCTGACTTTC.

The chain combines TRBV7-3 with TRBJ2-7, with no clear D. In germline, CDR1 is SGHTA, CDR2 FQGTGA. V lost 6 bases to trimming and J lost 3 bases, with 12 bases between them. The CDR3 has 13 amino acids. The CDR3 protein is CASSSRWGYEQYF. In DNA form, the CDR3 reads TGTGCCAGCAGTTCCCGGTGGGGCTACGAGCAGTACTTC.

V is TRBV4-1 and J is TRBJ2-1; 14 bases fit TRBD2. Losses at the gene ends were 4 bases for V and 9 bases for J; bases not matched to a gene: 8. The CDR3 extends over 16 amino acids. In germline, CDR1 is MGHRA, CDR2 YSYEKL. The chain's CDR3 is CASSPRTSGRNVEQFF. In nucleotides, the CDR3 is TGCGCCAGCAGCCCAAGGACTAGCGGGAGGAATGTTGAGCAGTTCTTC.

The V call is TRBV9, the J call TRBJ2-3, with D perhaps assigned TRBD1 or TRBD2 (5 bases each). CDR1 SGDLS and CDR2 YYNGEE come from the germline V gene. V gave up 3 bases and J gave up 2 bases, with 28 bases separating them. The CDR3 is made up of 20 amino acids. CDR3 DNA sequence: TGTGCCAGCAGCGCCAGTAGCGCCCAGGGACCTCCCGGTATCACAGATACGCAGTATTTT. Translation gives CASSASSAQGPPGITDTQYF.

This clone was counted between two and nine times. The V and J genes are TRBV19 and TRBJ1-2; tentative D call: TRBD1 (5 bases). The germline V gene has CDR1 LNHDA and CDR2 SQIVND (reference sequence). The V end lost 7 bases, the J end lost 4 bases, and 22 bases lay between the germline ends. The CDR3 loop spans 16 amino acids. The CDR3 is CASTLSRDRIGYGYTF. The CDR3 coding sequence is TGTGCCAGTACTCTATCCAGGGACCGGATAGGCTATGGCTACACCTTC.

J is TRBJ2-7 and V is TRBV6-1; D not resolved. Trimming removed 5 bases at V and 0 bases at J, with 11 bases between. The CDR3 is 14 amino acids. Germline V gene data show CDR1 as MNHNS and CDR2 as SASEGT. CDR3 nucleotides: TGTGCCAGCAGTTCAATGTGGAGCTCCTACGAGCAGTACTTC. Translating gives CASSSMWSSYEQYF.

The chain joins TRBV9 to TRBJ2-1, with 12 nucleotides matching TRBD1. Looked up from germline, CDR1 is SGDLS and CDR2 is YYNGEE. The CDR3 sequence is 19 residues long. V was pared by 4 bases and J by 6 bases, with 17 bases of the junction left unmatched. DNA of the CDR3: TGTGCCAGCAGCTCACCCCAACAGGGGGGACAGGGGGCCTTCAATGAGCAGTTCTTC. This gives the protein CASSSPQQGGQGAFNEQFF.

The chain links TRBV5-1 to TRBJ1-2; 9 nucleotides align to TRBD1. V lost 1 base to trimming and J lost 4 bases; unmatched junction nucleotides: 5. The germline gives CDR1 SGHRS, CDR2 YFSETQ. This CDR3 spans 15 amino acids. CDR3 DNA sequence: TGCGCCAGCAGCTTGAGGGACAGGGAGAGCTATGGCTACACCTTC. Protein product: CASSLRDRESYGYTF.

This clone was seen a handful of times. J is TRBJ1-2 and V is TRBV7-9; D might be TRBD1 (5 bases). Germline V gene data show CDR1 as SEHNR and CDR2 as FQNEAQ (reference sequence). V was trimmed by 5 bases and J by 8 bases, leaving 21 bases between them. This CDR3 is built from 15 residues. CDR3 nucleotide sequence: TGTGCCAGCAGCGCCAACCGGGACCCTAAACCGGGCTACACCTTC. The encoded protein is CASSANRDPKPGYTF.

The CDR3 DNA reads TGTGCCAGCAGAACAGGGTACGAGACCCAGTACTTC. Its protein product is CASRTGYETQYF. The V and J genes are TRBV25-1 and TRBJ2-5; tentative D call: TRBD1 (6 bases). V lost 6 bases, J lost 5 bases, and 10 bases lay in between. CDR3 length equals 12 residues. CDR1 is MGHDK and CDR2 is SYGVNS in the germline V gene.

The gene calls are TRBV5-1 and TRBJ1-2, with D possibly being TRBD1 (5 bases). CDR1 and CDR2 (germline): SGHRS, YFSETQ. The CDR3 covers 15 residues. Trimming left V 4 bases short and J 4 bases short, with 17 bases between. The CDR3 nucleotides are TGCGCCAGCAGCCGGGACCGGGACCCGGGCTATGGCTACACCTTC. This sequence encodes CASSRDRDPGYGYTF.